This TCR beta chain originates from a study of blood T cells in healthy people across ages. The CDR3 has 15 amino acids. V was pared by 6 bases and J by 1 base, with 4 bases of the junction left unmatched. Germline V gene lookup returns CDR1 MNHEY and CDR2 SVGEGT. Primed by a sample-barcoded 5' primer and a J-beta primer mix, a second PCR proceeded for 7 to 11 cycles. TCRdb redid the calling of the 5' RACE reads with MiXCR, one entry per CDR3 protein. Of approximately 1.5 million distinct CDR3 sequences listed, 35% to 45% are singletons. The clonotype was recovered from a woman in her late teens or twenties in good health. Material: blood. This chain connects TRBV6-2 or TRBV6-3 to TRBJ2-1; 9 bases line up with TRBD1. CDR3: CASRPQGASYNEQFF. As DNA, the CDR3 is TGTGCCAGCAGGCCACAGGGGGCTTCCTACAATGAGCAGTTCTTC.